This T cell receptor beta chain was captured in a study of shared clonotypes between healthy human individuals (TCRdb year 2020). Notes on the research overall: The cohort comprised a couple of women and a few men aged 18 to 49 years. For each donor, CD4 naive and CD4 memory were each run on three plates, CD8 naive on two plates, and CD8 memory on one plate. To estimate repertoire size and how much clonotype sharing occurs between individuals, the study deeply sequenced the blood TCR repertoires of five healthy adults. Libraries were prepared and TCR repertoires were sequenced by different laboratories using diverse techniques, in order to increase sequencing depth and limit assay-specific biases. Leukapheresis yielded between about 0.85 and 10 billion PBMCs per donor.

What the research found in general, with its limitations: Based on pairwise subsampling, the degree of clonotype sharing among donors was expected to be affected by sequencing depth. Sampling was limited to blood, and TCR repertoires in tissue likely differ from TCR repertoires in blood. Compared with non-shared clonotypes, the clonotypes found in all four sorted-subset donors had higher generation probabilities. Because the study included only a small number of donors, the genetic and exposure-history diversity represented was limited. Sharing across several donors was observed for approximately 5% of naive CD4, 3% to 3.5% of naive CD8, 2% to 2.5% of memory CD4, and around 0.42% of memory CD8 clonotypes. Estimated clonotype richness was generally larger for naive than for memory subsets. Even with the large sequencing depth, rarefaction of the sorted-subset datasets indicated that sequencing was incomplete.

Including cysteine and phenylalanine, the CDR3 has 11 amino acids. The read is trimmed to its CDR3 DNA, 33 bases read in frame from base 1. V is reduced by 3 bases and J by 6 bases, leaving a spacing of 3 bases between them. In the germline V gene, CDR1 corresponds to SGHVS and CDR2 to FNYEAQ. The donors were healthy, HIV-negative adults who had no recently reported acute infections or vaccinations. All donors were Caucasian adults living in Nashville, Tennessee, USA. Magnetic negative selection was used to enrich CD4+ T cells, after which naive cells were positively selected on CD45RA and the negative fraction became the memory subset. Blood was collected by leukapheresis, and PBMCs were isolated by Ficoll-Histopaque density gradient centrifugation and then cryopreserved in liquid nitrogen vapor phase. Analytical flow cytometry was used to check the purity and quantity of each magnetically sorted T cell population. From each sorted fraction, genomic DNA was isolated and quantified by UV absorbance on a Nanodrop 2000c.

Using the deep immunoSEQ assay, multiplex PCR amplified TCR CDR3 regions from genomic DNA. Extracted genomic DNA from each cell subset was distributed evenly across all wells of several immunoSEQ 96-well plates, and each plate was treated as a replicate. For sorted subsets, each replicate PCR was loaded with roughly 190 ng genomic DNA, equivalent to approximately 33,000 T cell genomes. The purified libraries were quantified using a Qubit 3.0 fluorometer, sized with a Bioanalyzer 2100, and then quantified again using the KAPA Library Quantification kit. A separate single-read 150-cycle Illumina NextSeq 550 flow cell was used to sequence each immunoSEQ 96-well plate. The published analysis was carried out like this. The immunoSEQ output contained only junctional sequences without quality scores, so filtering could not match that applied to full-length reads. Sequences were annotated with PyIR, a Python wrapper for IgBLAST v1.9, using IMGT germline references to assign V/J genes and CDR3. Any read was removed if the V/J assignment was weak (E-value above 1e-6), the CDR3 was missing, or the read contained stop codons, out-of-frame junctions, or ambiguous translated residues. A V3J clonotype was defined by an identical inferred V gene, J gene, and CDR3 amino acid sequence. Percentage overlap between repertoires was calculated by dividing the number of shared unique clonotypes by the size of the smaller repertoire. Repertoire richness was assessed with RTK rarefaction, the Chao1 estimator, and Recon v2.1 estimates of unobserved clonotypes. For all TCRbeta clonotypes obtained by the gDNA method from a few donors, generation probabilities were computed with OLGA. The source is immuneACCESS, and TCRdb retained only in-frame sequences with V and J called. Part of the clones is not carried over; for the studies checked, unresolved V genes explain less than half of this, and the remainder is unexplained. V and J calls and clone size are given by that table; D and trimming were obtained from the DNA. For this sample there are roughly 2.5 million clones; around nine tenths appear just once. The ten largest clones take up around 0.14% of the sample.

Turning to this clone: The clone's antigen remains unknown. There are no base qualities to consult, and no much larger clone falls within one base. Other DNA sequences in this sample translate to the same CDR3.

The receptor was derived from a man between 18 and 35 years old in good health. Sequencing was carried out using naive CD4+ T cells sorted from blood. What the cell subset or site label conveys for this sample: CD45RA+ positively selected. The chain couples TRBV7-6 to TRBJ2-1; confidence is insufficient to name the D gene. The DNA is TGTGCCAGCAGCTTGACCAATGAGCAGTTCTTC. Its protein product is CASSLTNEQFF.